The 18 T cell receptor beta chains below come from one sample, sequenced in a study of vaccination and CD4 T cells after COVID-19. These receptors have no identified antigens. Treatment defined: approximately 11-day PBMC culture with coronavirus spike peptide pools or control peptides (ViraFEST assay). An unexposed donor provided the CD4+ T cells, which were collected before the COVID-19 pandemic (2011-2018). Sequenced with the Oncomine TCR Beta short-read assay was DNA taken from cultured CD4+ T cells. TCRdb analysed the PCR reads with MiXCR anew, one entry per CDR3 protein. The repertoire consists of more than 7,500 distinct CDR3 sequences, with around 40% occurring once and the leading ten covering over 10%. Sequenced sample: CD4+ T cells from blood, cultured in vitro. The receptors here all came from a human donor in good health.

This clonotype was seen more than once but under ten times. The gene calls are TRBV20-1 and TRBJ2-3, with 9 bases identical to TRBD2. CDR1 DFQATT and CDR2 SNEGSKA come from the germline V gene (reference sequence). Trimming took 2 bases from V and 3 from J; bases not matched to a gene: 9. The CDR3 spans 16 residues. The CDR3 is CSARRAGGRRTDTQYF. Written as DNA, the CDR3 is TGCAGTGCTAGACGCGCGGGAGGGCGTAGGACAGATACGCAGTATTTT.

The V and J genes are TRBV6-1 and TRBJ1-2, with D possibly matching TRBD1 (6 bases). The CDR3 contains 14 residues. Germline values: CDR1 MNHNS, CDR2 SASEGT. V was clipped by 5 bases and J by 7 bases, with 17 bases between them. The CDR3 reads CASSPTQTGGGYTF. DNA for the CDR3: TGTGCCAGCAGTCCAACCCAGACAGGAGGTGGCTACACCTTC.

The table lists this clonotype with a few counts. The chain carries TRBV10-3 and TRBJ2-2; maybe TRBD1 (5 bases). The germline CDR1 and CDR2 sequences are ENHRY and SYGVKD. The CDR3 sequence is 15 residues long. Deletions cut 8 bases from V and 3 bases from J, with 16 bases between. The CDR3 loop reads CAIGAKETYTGELFF. The DNA of the CDR3 is TGTGCCATCGGGGCGAAAGAGACCTACACCGGGGAGCTGTTTTTT.

V and J are TRBV12-3 or TRBV12-4 and TRBJ2-3; TRBD1 might be the D (5 bases). CDR3 length: 12 residues. The V end lost 1 base, the J end lost 7 bases, and 6 bases lay between the germline ends. CDR3 coding DNA: TGTGCCAGCAGTTTAGAGGGGAATACGCAGTATTTT. Its translation is CASSLEGNTQYF.

This clonotype was counted only a few times. The chain uses TRBV20-1 and TRBJ2-1; 9 bases line up with TRBD2. With 4 bases clipped from V and 5 bases from J, the junction kept 6 bases outside the gene matches. This CDR3 has 14 amino acids. Per the germline V gene, CDR1 is DFQATT and CDR2 is SNEGSKA (reference sequence). The CDR3 DNA is TGCAGTGCTAAGTTTTCTAGCGGGAACAATGAGCAGTTCTTC. Its protein is CSAKFSSGNNEQFF.

V and J are TRBV5-1 and TRBJ2-5; no firm D call. The CDR3 runs to 15 residues. The V end lost 0 bases, the J end lost 2 bases, and 11 bases lay between the germline ends. Per the germline V gene, CDR1 is SGHRS and CDR2 is YFSETQ. CDR3 coding DNA: TGCGCCAGCAGCTTGGAATCGCATACTCAAGAGACCCAGTACTTC. It codes for CASSLESHTQETQYF.

This clonotype was observed a few times. The V call is TRBV24-1, the J call TRBJ2-5, with 9 bases fitting TRBD2. The CDR3 sequence is 16 residues long. CDR1 is KGHDR and CDR2 is SFDVKD in the germline V gene. V dropped 4 bases and J dropped 5; count of bases not matched to a gene: 10. The CDR3 nucleotides read TGTGCCACCAGTGACAAGAGGGCGGGGGGGCCGGAGACCCAGTACTTC. It codes for CATSDKRAGGPETQYF.

This rearrangement joins TRBV20-1 to TRBJ1-3; D is unresolved. This CDR3 is 13 amino acids long. The V end lost 1 base, the J end lost 4 bases, and 8 bases lay between the germline ends. Germline values: CDR1 DFQATT, CDR2 SNEGSKA (reference sequence). The DNA of the CDR3 is TGCAGTGCTAGAGGGGTAGGGGGAAACACCATATATTTT. It codes for CSARGVGGNTIYF.

The CDR3 DNA is TGTGCCAGCAGCCCCGGGACTAGCGGGGGGATGAGATACAATGAGCAGTTCTTC. Protein: CASSPGTSGGMRYNEQFF. This chain uses TRBV7-9 with TRBJ2-1, with 15 bases aligning to TRBD2. Germline V gene data show CDR1 as SEHNR and CDR2 as FQNEAQ (reference sequence). The CDR3 sequence is 18 residues long. The V gene end was trimmed by 5 bases and the J gene end by 4 bases; junction bases not matched to a gene: 9.

The rearrangement links TRBV6-1 to TRBJ2-1; 8 positions agree with TRBD1. CDR3 length: 14 amino acids. J gave up 6 bases and V 6 bases, and 7 bases lay outside the gene matches. Germline CDR1 MNHNS, CDR2 SASEGT. CDR3 protein: CASSLSTGGNEQFF. Written as DNA, the CDR3 is TGTGCCAGCAGCCTATCTACAGGGGGCAATGAGCAGTTCTTC.

The V and J genes are TRBV2 and TRBJ1-5; 8 bases fit TRBD1. The ends lost 8 bases at V and 3 bases at J; junction bases unmatched: 3. Germline CDR1 SNHLY, CDR2 FYNNEI. This CDR3 comprises 13 residues. DNA for the CDR3: TGTGCCAGCGGACAGGGACACAATCAGCCCCAGCATTTT. It translates to CASGQGHNQPQHF.

This clonotype was detected only a few times. CDR3 DNA sequence: TGTGCCAGCAGTTACACCCCGAACACTGAAGCTTTCTTT. It is translated as CASSYTPNTEAFF. J is TRBJ1-1 and V is TRBV6-5; no reliable D call. The CDR3 sequence is 13 residues long. The germline gives CDR1 MNHEY, CDR2 SVGAGI. Trimming cost V 2 bases and J 1 base, with 5 bases left between them.

The chain recombines TRBV5-6 with TRBJ1-5, with D hard to call. Trimming took 4 bases from V and 1 from J, leaving 12 bases between them. From germline, CDR1 is SGHDT and CDR2 YYEEEE. The CDR3 consists of 15 residues. CDR3 in DNA: TGTGCCAGCAGCCTTACGGGTGGGAGCAATCAGCCCCAGCATTTT. Translation gives CASSLTGGSNQPQHF. The full variable domain, completed using reference TRBV5-6 and TRBJ1-5, is DAGVTQSPTHLIKTRGQQVTLRCSPKSGHDTVSWYQQALGQGPQFIFQYYEEEERQRGNFPDRFSGHQFPNYSSELNVNALLLGDSALYLCASSLTGGSNQPQHFGDGTRLSIL.

The chain joins TRBV9 to TRBJ1-6; TRBD1 is a possible D gene (6 bases). CDR1 SGDLS and CDR2 YYNGEE come from the germline V gene. V lost 3 bases to trimming and J lost 10 bases, with 23 bases between them. This CDR3 has 17 amino acids. The CDR3: CASSEGGGDRPYSPLHF. The CDR3 DNA reads TGTGCCAGCAGCGAGGGGGGAGGAGACAGGCCCTACTCACCCCTCCACTTT.

This chain joins TRBV12-3 or TRBV12-4 and TRBJ2-3; D may correspond to TRBD1 or TRBD2 (5 bases each). The CDR3 spans 13 residues. Trimming took 8 bases from V and 2 from J, leaving 11 bases between them. The CDR3 is CASCAGATDTQYF. The DNA for the CDR3 is TGTGCCAGCTGCGCCGGGGCCACAGATACGCAGTATTTT.

This clonotype appeared a few times. At one boundary the junction diverges from the germline segment, which might be a read error. The chain couples TRBV2 to TRBJ1-2; D is ambiguous. The germline V gene has CDR1 SNHLY and CDR2 FYNNEI. This CDR3 spans 12 amino acids. The CDR3 loop is CASSERTYGYTF. In DNA form, the CDR3 reads TGTGCCAGCAGCGAAAGGACTTATGGTTACACCTTC.

This clonotype was observed a handful of times. J is TRBJ2-5 and V is TRBV7-2, with 12 nucleotides matching TRBD2. There are 18 residues in the CDR3. With 8 bases clipped from V and 1 base from J, the junction kept 14 bases outside the gene matches. Germline CDR1 and CDR2: SGHTA and FQGNSA. Written as DNA, the CDR3 is TGTGCCAGCGCGTCCGGCCTAGCGGGGGGGCCGCTCCAAGAGACCCAGTACTTC. Its protein is CASASGLAGGPLQETQYF.

The chain has TRBV5-4 and TRBJ2-5; 7 bases align to TRBD1. This CDR3 region has 15 residues. Germline loops: CDR1 SGHNT, CDR2 YYREEE (reference sequence). J was trimmed by 0 bases and V by 4 bases; bases with no gene match: 6. Here the CDR3 DNA reads TGTGCCAGCAGCGTAAAGGACAGGCACCAAGAGACCCAGTACTTC. Its protein product is CASSVKDRHQETQYF.